A selection of T cell receptor beta chains follows, all from one sample in a study of blood T cell repertoires in COVID-19. Generated by immunoSEQ multiplex PCR, the TCRdb table keeps only in-frame clones and is missing some. The table lists more than 200,000 clones, more than 75% of them singletons. The sequenced sample consisted of peripheral blood. The receptors stem from a man in his fifties with COVID-19, enrolled during active disease. Each CDR3 is given with its conserved first and last residue. A D gene is named only where the DNA matches it firmly. The size entry is marked missing in some rows and otherwise reads once, few, many or a size class.

size	D	V	J	DNA	CDR3
-	TRBD1	TRBV3-1/TRBV3-2	TRBJ1-1	TGTGCCAGCAGCCAAGTAATGAGGACAGGGGTTCCAAACACTGAAGCTTTCTTT	CASSQVMRTGVPNTEAFF
-	TRBD1	TRBV18	TRBJ1-1	TGTGCCAGCTCACCATCAGGACAGGGGGCTGAAGCTTTCTTT	CASSPSGQGAEAFF
-	TRBD2	TRBV29-1	TRBJ2-7	TGCAGCGTTGAACTAGCGGGGGACTACGAGCAGTACTTC	CSVELAGDYEQYF
-	-	TRBV6-5	TRBJ1-1	TGTGCCAGCAGTTGGACATCCCCTGAAGCTTTCTTT	CASSWTSPEAFF
-	TRBD1	TRBV6-4	TRBJ1-5	TGTGCCAACAAACAGGGGGCAAACAATCAGCCCCAGCATTTT	CANKQGANNQPQHF
-	TRBD1	TRBV24-1	TRBJ1-2	TGTGCCACCAGTGGCACTGGGACAGGCGGTGGCTACACCTTC	CATSGTGTGGGYTF
many	TRBD2	TRBV2	TRBJ2-3	TGCTCAGGGACTAGCGGGGCTTCTAGCACAGATACGCAGTATTTT	CSGTSGASSTDTQYF
-	-	TRBV6-5	TRBJ2-7	TGTGCCAGCCGAGAAAACTACGAGCAGTACTTC	CASRENYEQYF
-	TRBD2	TRBV28	TRBJ2-7	TGTGCCAGCAGTTTACGGACTAGCGGGGGGACTCGGGAGCAGTACTTC	CASSLRTSGGTREQYF
-	-	TRBV4-2	TRBJ1-3	TGTGCCAGCAGCCAAGAGGCATCCTCTGGAAACACCATATATTTT	CASSQEASSGNTIYF
-	-	TRBV19	TRBJ2-6	TGTGCCAGTAGTACCTCTCCGGCGACTACCAACTTCTTTAGCTCTGGGGCCAACGTCCTGACTTTC	CASSTSPATTNFFSSGANVLTF
-	TRBD2	TRBV3-1/TRBV3-2	TRBJ2-2	TGTGCCAGCAGCCAAAACACCGGGGGGGGCGCCGGGGAGCTGTTTTTT	CASSQNTGGGAGELFF
once	-	TRBV18	TRBJ2-1	TGTGCCAGCTCTTCGGCGTTCCCGAGGAGCAATGAGCAGTTCTTC	CASSSAFPRSNEQFF
-	TRBD1	TRBV27	TRBJ1-5	TGTGCCAGCAGTTTATATGGACAGGGGGCCGATAGCAATCAGCCCCAGCATTTT	CASSLYGQGADSNQPQHF
-	-	TRBV2	TRBJ1-1	TGTGCCAGCAGTCCTTCGGGGAACACTGAAGCTTTCTTT	CASSPSGNTEAFF
-	-	TRBV11-3	TRBJ2-1	TGTGCCAGCAGCTTCGGGGGTTCGGTCGGTGAGCAGTTCTTC	CASSFGGSVGEQFF
-	-	TRBV7-9	TRBJ2-3	TGTGCCAGCAGCCCCCGACAGGACACTAGCACAGATACGCAGTATTTT	CASSPRQDTSTDTQYF
-	TRBD2	TRBV10-1	TRBJ2-5	TGCGCCAGCAGTGATGGGCTAGCGGGAGGGCCAGAGGCGACCCAGTACTTC	CASSDGLAGGPEATQYF
-	-	TRBV11-2	TRBJ2-1	TGTGCCAGCAGCTCCGTCTTAACTGGGACTGGGAGGAATGAGCAGTTCTTC	CASSSVLTGTGRNEQFF
-	TRBD2	TRBV3-1/TRBV3-2	TRBJ2-1	TGTGCCAGCAGCCAACTTATACTAGCGGGGGGGGCGAATGAGCAGTTCTTC	CASSQLILAGGANEQFF
-	TRBD2	TRBV4-3	TRBJ2-7	TGCGCCAGCAGCCAGCAGCGGCTAGCGGTCCACGAGCAGTACTTC	CASSQQRLAVHEQYF
-	TRBD2	TRBV7-2	TRBJ2-7	TGTGCCAGCAGCTTAGTTGTCGGGAGGCCGAGGGAGCAGTACTTC	CASSLVVGRPREQYF
-	TRBD2	TRBV6-6	TRBJ2-2	TGTGCCAGCAGCCGTCAGACTAGCGGGGGTTCCGGGGAGCTGTTTTTT	CASSRQTSGGSGELFF
-	TRBD1	TRBV7-2	TRBJ1-1	TGTGCCAGCAGCTTAGATTATACAGGGGCGAGGGTAATGAACACTGAAGCTTTCTTT	CASSLDYTGARVMNTEAFF
-	-	TRBV7-9	TRBJ1-3	TGTGCCAGCAGCTTAGTCTACGGGGACACCATATATTTT	CASSLVYGDTIYF
-	TRBD1	TRBV19	TRBJ1-4	TGTGCCAGTAGTCTTGGGACAGTTGGTGAAAAACTGTTTTTT	CASSLGTVGEKLFF
-	TRBD2	TRBV7-8	TRBJ2-3	TGTGCCAGCAGAACTATGACTAGCGGGACCCCAGATACGCAGTATTTT	CASRTMTSGTPDTQYF
-	TRBD2	TRBV18	TRBJ2-1	TGTGCCAGCTCACCCCTAGCGGGAGGGCCAAAAGAGCAGTTCTTC	CASSPLAGGPKEQFF
once	-	TRBV7-3	TRBJ2-3	TGTGCCAGCAGCTTGCGATCCAGCACAGATACGCAGTATTTT	CASSLRSSTDTQYF
-	TRBD2	TRBV28	TRBJ2-3	TGTGCCAGCAGCTTCTATAGCGGGGGAGCTCCATATACGCAGTATTTT	CASSFYSGGAPYTQYF
-	-	TRBV6-5	TRBJ1-2	TGTGCCAGCAGTCCCAAGGAGGCGCGTGGCTACACCTTC	CASSPKEARGYTF
-	-	TRBV6-5	TRBJ2-7	TGTGCCAGCAGTTATTATTCCGGGGACTCGCCTAGGGAGCAGTACTTC	CASSYYSGDSPREQYF
-	-	TRBV2	TRBJ1-5	TGTGCCAGCACCCGGGAGGGCAATCAGCCCCAGCATTTT	CASTREGNQPQHF
-	TRBD1	TRBV19	TRBJ1-2	TGTGCCAGTAGTCCCTCGACAGGGACGACTCTTAACTATGGCTACACCTTC	CASSPSTGTTLNYGYTF
-	TRBD2	TRBV27	TRBJ2-1	TGTGCCAGCAGTACCGCTAGCGGGTATGGTGAGCAGTTCTTC	CASSTASGYGEQFF
-	TRBD1	TRBV4-1	TRBJ1-4	TGCGCCAGCAGCCAGGGAACAGGGGGCGGTTATGAAAAACTGTTTTTT	CASSQGTGGGYEKLFF
once	-	TRBV7-7	TRBJ2-1	TGTGCTAGCAGCATACAGGGTGGCCCGGGGGGTGAGCAGTTCTTC	CASSIQGGPGGEQFF
-	-	TRBV7-2	TRBJ1-1	TGTGCCAGCAGCTTAGAGCCAGACTACACTGAAGCTTTCTTT	CASSLEPDYTEAFF
once	-	TRBV6-2/TRBV6-3	TRBJ2-7	TGTGCCAGCAGTTCAGGGCAGGGGAAGGCCTACGAGCAGTACTTC	CASSSGQGKAYEQYF